Below, 9 T cell receptor beta chains from the same sample are listed, as sequenced in a study of OX40 agonist ivuxolimab in advanced cancers. The protocol was immunoSEQ multiplex PCR, while the TCRdb copy is restricted to in-frame clones and leaves out a portion. The repertoire consists of about 22,000 clones, with around 80% occurring once and the leading ten covering about 36%. The sample in question was CD4+ or CD8+ T cells sorted from blood, obtained in a trial of the OX40 agonist ivuxolimab. These receptors were taken from an adult with an advanced solid tumor such as melanoma, head and neck, liver or kidney cancer.

The gene calls are TRBV7-2 and TRBJ2-5; TRBD2 matches 7 bases. TRBJ2-7 matches the DNA end more closely, so the J call is doubtful. There are 14 residues in the CDR3. Looked up from germline, CDR1 is SGHTA and CDR2 is FQGNSA. CDR3 bases: TGTGCCAGCAGCTTGAGGCTAGCGGACTACGAGCAGTACTTC. Translation gives CASSLRLADYEQYF.

The rearrangement links TRBV7-9 to TRBJ2-7, with 8 positions matching TRBD2. Germline V gives CDR1 SEHNR, CDR2 FQNEAQ (reference sequence). The length of the CDR3 is 16 residues. After removal of 4 bases from V and 1 base from J, the junction contained 9 bases not matched to a gene. CDR3 region: CASSSSVRGGSYEQYF. CDR3 in DNA: TGTGCCAGCAGCTCCTCCGTCCGGGGGGGATCCTACGAGCAGTACTTC. The variable domain in full, completed from reference TRBV7-9 and TRBJ2-7, reads DTGVSQNPRHKITKRGQNVTFRCDPISEHNRLYWYRQTLGQGPEFLTYFQNEAQLEKSRLLSDRFSAERPKGSFSTLEIQRTEQGDSAMYLCASSSSVRGGSYEQYFGPGTRLTVT.

The chain carries TRBV10-1 and TRBJ1-1; D perhaps matches TRBD1 (5 bases). Germline lookup yields CDR1 WNHNN and CDR2 SYGVQD (reference sequence). This CDR3 has 14 amino acids. Trimming removed 0 bases from V and 4 bases from J, with 9 bases in between. CDR3 in amino acids: CASSESQGSTEAFF. The CDR3 DNA follows: TGCGCCAGCAGTGAGTCGCAGGGCTCCACTGAAGCTTTCTTT.

The CDR3 reads CASLKSDTEAFF. CDR3 bases: TGTGCCAGCCTGAAATCGGACACTGAAGCTTTCTTT. The J gene is TRBJ1-1, the V gene TRBV7-9; D is uncertain. The CDR3 has 12 residues. V lost 8 bases and J 3 bases, leaving 10 bases between the germline ends. Germline V gene data show CDR1 as SEHNR and CDR2 as FQNEAQ (reference sequence).

This rearrangement joins TRBV11-3 to TRBJ1-1; TRBD1 aligns across 8 bases. In germline, CDR1 is SGHNT, CDR2 YENEEA. The CDR3 is 17 amino acids. V lost 5 bases to trimming and J lost 1 base; unmatched junction nucleotides: 12. The CDR3 DNA reads TGTGCCAGCAGCCCAGAGGGGACAGGTGAAGGGAACACTGAAGCTTTCTTT. It translates to CASSPEGTGEGNTEAFF.

V usage is TRBV7-9 and J usage is TRBJ1-2; D possibly corresponds to TRBD1 (6 bases). The germline CDR1 and CDR2 sequences are SEHNR and FQNEAQ (reference sequence). The CDR3 length is 11 residues. V was clipped by 5 bases and J by 12 bases, with 13 bases between them. As DNA, the CDR3 is TGTGCCAGCAGCCCCCAGGGGATCGACACCTTC. Protein product: CASSPQGIDTF. The full variable domain, its missing parts supplied by reference TRBV7-9 and TRBJ1-2, is DTGVSQNPRHKITKRGQNVTFRCDPISEHNRLYWYRQTLGQGPEFLTYFQNEAQLEKSRLLSDRFSAERPKGSFSTLEIQRTEQGDSAMYLCASSPQGIDTFGSGTRLTVV.

J is TRBJ2-5 and V is TRBV4-3, with TRBD1 matching 8 bases. The CDR3 has 15 amino acids. The J segment lost 4 bases and the V segment lost 0 bases, leaving 4 bases of the junction unmatched. Germline V gene lookup returns CDR1 LGHNA and CDR2 YSLEER. CDR3 coding DNA: TGCGCCAGCAGCCAAGACCCAGGGGGCCCAGAGACCCAGTACTTC. Translated, it gives CASSQDPGGPETQYF.

The chain links TRBV29-1 to TRBJ2-7; 7 bases are shared with TRBD1. V gave up 2 bases and J gave up 0 bases; unmatched junction bases: 1. The CDR3 consists of 13 residues. The germline CDR1 and CDR2 sequences are SQVTM and ANQGSEA. The chain's CDR3 is CSVETGASYEQYF. DNA for the CDR3: TGCAGCGTTGAAACAGGGGCCTCCTACGAGCAGTACTTC.

This clone was seen a single time. This chain connects TRBV9 to TRBJ2-3, with D maybe TRBD1 (6 bases). The V and J ends lost 3 bases and 5 bases respectively, with 16 bases between them. The CDR3 spans 15 residues. Germline V gives CDR1 SGDLS, CDR2 YYNGEE. CDR3 sequence reads: CASSGDGTQGDTQYF. DNA of the CDR3: TGTGCCAGCAGCGGGGACGGGACACAAGGAGATACGCAGTATTTT.